Presented here are 9 T cell receptor beta chains from one specimen sequenced in a study of blood T cells in healthy people across ages. A second 7 to 11 cycle PCR used barcoded and J-beta primers. Each CDR3 protein gets one entry after TCRdb re-called the 5' RACE reads with MiXCR. The sample holds more than 1.4 million distinct CDR3 sequences, roughly 40% seen once. The material sequenced was blood. The source is a woman younger than 35 in good health.

This clonotype has only a few counts. The genes are TRBV29-1 and TRBJ2-7, with no clear D. The CDR3 covers 15 residues. The V gene lost 1 base and the J gene lost 1 base, with 14 bases spanning the gap. Germline CDR1 SQVTM, CDR2 ANQGSEA. CDR3 residues: CSVEAPTTLSYEQYF. CDR3 DNA sequence: TGCAGCGTTGAAGCACCAACGACACTTTCCTACGAGCAGTACTTC.

The rearrangement links TRBV10-3 to TRBJ1-2; 11 bases agree with TRBD1. The V gene end was trimmed by 5 bases and the J gene end by 1 base; junction bases not matched to a gene: 9. This CDR3 is built from 17 residues. Germline CDR1 reads ENHRY; CDR2 reads SYGVKD. The CDR3 DNA sequence: TGTGCCATCAGTTCCGGGACAGGGGGGACAAATAACTATGGCTACACCTTC. It yields the protein CAISSGTGGTNNYGYTF.

The sample holds a few counts of this clonotype. The chain links TRBV2 to TRBJ2-3, with 7 bases identical to TRBD2. The germline CDR1 and CDR2 sequences are SNHLY and FYNNEI. The CDR3 length is 14 residues. V was clipped by 6 bases and J by 5 bases; unmatched bases: 8. The DNA for the CDR3 is TGTGCCAGCAGGATGGGAGGGAAGGGAGATACGCAGTATTTT. It specifies CASRMGGKGDTQYF. Drawing the rest from reference TRBV2 and TRBJ2-3, the complete variable domain is EPEVTQTPSHQVTQMGQEVILRCVPISNHLYFYWYRQILGQKVEFLVSFYNNEISEKSEIFDDQFSVERPDGSNFTLKIRSTKLEDSAMYFCASRMGGKGDTQYFGPGTRLTVL.

To note about this clonotype: This may come from a read error, since a much larger clone is one base off. The CDR3 bases are TGTGCCAGCAGTCACGTCGCGGGACAGGGGCAGTATTTT. This translates into CASSHVAGQGQYF. This chain uses TRBV11-2 with TRBJ2-3; 9 bases match TRBD1. V lost 6 bases and J lost 11; bases outside the gene matches: 9. The CDR3 covers 13 residues. Per the germline V gene, CDR1 is SGHAT and CDR2 is FQNNGV.

Only a few counts were recorded for this clonotype. CDR3 DNA: TGTGCCTGGATGCGGCTAGCGGGAGGGCGTCAGTTCTTC. It codes for CAWMRLAGGRQFF. The rearrangement links TRBV30 to TRBJ2-1; TRBD2 matches at 12 bases. With V trimmed by 4 bases and J by 13 bases, 8 bases remained unmatched. Per germline, CDR1 GTSNPN and CDR2 SVGIG (reference sequence). The CDR3 is made up of 13 amino acids.

This clonotype has only a few counts. V is TRBV6-2 or TRBV6-3 and J is TRBJ2-3, with TRBD1 identical over 8 bases. The CDR3 totals 15 residues. The V gene's germline CDR1 is MNHEY and CDR2 SVGEGT. The junction had 11 bases not matched to a gene; V was cut back by 8 bases and J by 4 bases. The DNA of the CDR3 is TGTGCCAGCTTTAAAAGACAGGGGTCTTCAGATACGCAGTATTTT. Its translation: CASFKRQGSSDTQYF.

This clonotype was counted only a few times. The gene calls are TRBV7-2 and TRBJ1-5; D might be TRBD1 (6 bases). Per the germline V gene, CDR1 is SGHTA and CDR2 is FQGNSA. This CDR3 is 14 amino acids long. V lost 5 bases and J 5 bases, leaving 13 bases between the germline ends. CDR3 nucleotide sequence: TGTGCCAGCAGCCCGAGAGGGGGGTATCAGCCCCAGCATTTT. This gives the protein CASSPRGGYQPQHF. The entire variable domain, with the rest obtained from reference TRBV7-2 and TRBJ1-5, is as follows: GAGVSQSPSNKVTEKGKDVELRCDPISGHTALYWYRQSLGQGLEFLIYFQGNSAPDKSGLPSDRFSAERTGGSVSTLTIQRTQQEDSAVYLCASSPRGGYQPQHFGDGTRLSIL.

The rearrangement links TRBV5-1 to TRBJ2-1, with 7 bases matching TRBD2. From germline, CDR1 is SGHRS and CDR2 YFSETQ. V shed 3 bases and J 4 bases; nucleotides not matched to a gene: 13. The CDR3 has 17 amino acids. The DNA of the CDR3 is TGCGCCAGCAGCTCCTCCGGGTGGGGGGGGATATACAATGAGCAGTTCTTC. This encodes CASSSSGWGGIYNEQFF.

V usage is TRBV2 and J usage is TRBJ1-4; D is unclear. V was shortened by 6 bases and J by 4 bases, with 12 bases between the two germline ends. The CDR3 totals 14 residues. From germline, CDR1 is SNHLY and CDR2 FYNNEI. CDR3 sequence (DNA): TGTGCCAGCAGCGACGGCGGCAATAATGAAAAACTGTTTTTT. It encodes CASSDGGNNEKLFF.